The source of this T cell receptor (beta chain) is a study of PD-1 blockade in mismatch repair-deficient tumors. Study-level information: Patients had around 11 mismatch repair-deficient cancer types and were previously treated and progressing. Study-wide results and caveats: Tumor-resident clones, often absent from pretreatment blood, expanded after pembrolizumab and then contracted.

The TCR-sequenced patients were a few responders to pembrolizumab. With respect to this clone: The antigen is undetermined.

Libraries were prepared by immunoSEQ multiplex PCR; TCRdb keeps only in-frame clonotypes and omits some of them. The table lists about 66,000 clones, around 73% of them singletons, with approximately 5% in the top ten. V lost 2 bases and J 5 bases, leaving 15 bases between the germline ends. There are 14 residues in the CDR3. From germline, CDR1 is GTSNPN and CDR2 SVGIG (reference sequence). This sequence originates from an adult with mismatch repair-deficient cancer. V usage is TRBV30 and J usage is TRBJ2-5, with D possibly being TRBD1 or TRBD2 (5 bases each). Sequences were derived from peripheral blood, sampled 2 weeks after starting pembrolizumab. As DNA, the CDR3 is TGTGCCTGGAGTAGACAGAGGGAAATCGAGACCCAGTACTTC. Protein: CAWSRQREIETQYF.